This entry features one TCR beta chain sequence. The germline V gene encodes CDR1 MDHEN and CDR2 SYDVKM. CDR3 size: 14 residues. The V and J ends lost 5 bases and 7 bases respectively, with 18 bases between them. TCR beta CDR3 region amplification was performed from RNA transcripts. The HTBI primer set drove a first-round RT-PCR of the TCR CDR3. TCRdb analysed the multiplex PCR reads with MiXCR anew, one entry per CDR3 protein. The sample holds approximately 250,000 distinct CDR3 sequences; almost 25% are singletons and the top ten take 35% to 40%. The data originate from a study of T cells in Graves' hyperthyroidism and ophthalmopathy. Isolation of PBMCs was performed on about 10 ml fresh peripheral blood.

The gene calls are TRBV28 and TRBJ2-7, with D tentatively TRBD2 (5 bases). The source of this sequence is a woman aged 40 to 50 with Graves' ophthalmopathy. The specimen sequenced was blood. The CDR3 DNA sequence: TGTGCCAGCAGTGACTACAACCGGGGTGGAGAGCAGTACTTC. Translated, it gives CASSDYNRGGEQYF.